This T cell receptor (beta chain) appears in the sequencing data of a study of OX40 agonist ivuxolimab in advanced cancers. It was autoimmune disease history or systemic immunosuppression that excluded patients. The germline V gene has CDR1 LNHDA and CDR2 SQIVND (reference sequence). V gave up 8 bases and J gave up 3 bases, with 13 bases separating them. The CDR3 has 13 residues. The method was immunoSEQ multiplex PCR; TCRdb's version includes in-frame clones alone and lacks a portion of them. There are some 25,000 clones in the sample; about 70% occur only once, and around 15% lies in the top ten. The specimen comprised CD4+ or CD8+ T cells sorted from blood, sampled in a trial of the OX40 agonist ivuxolimab. The source of this sequence is an adult with an advanced solid tumor such as melanoma, head and neck, liver or kidney cancer. The chain combines TRBV19 with TRBJ1-1; tentatively, D is TRBD1 (6 bases). CDR3 amino acids: CASCQGWDTEAFF. The CDR3 DNA follows: TGTGCCAGTTGTCAGGGGTGGGACACTGAAGCTTTCTTT.